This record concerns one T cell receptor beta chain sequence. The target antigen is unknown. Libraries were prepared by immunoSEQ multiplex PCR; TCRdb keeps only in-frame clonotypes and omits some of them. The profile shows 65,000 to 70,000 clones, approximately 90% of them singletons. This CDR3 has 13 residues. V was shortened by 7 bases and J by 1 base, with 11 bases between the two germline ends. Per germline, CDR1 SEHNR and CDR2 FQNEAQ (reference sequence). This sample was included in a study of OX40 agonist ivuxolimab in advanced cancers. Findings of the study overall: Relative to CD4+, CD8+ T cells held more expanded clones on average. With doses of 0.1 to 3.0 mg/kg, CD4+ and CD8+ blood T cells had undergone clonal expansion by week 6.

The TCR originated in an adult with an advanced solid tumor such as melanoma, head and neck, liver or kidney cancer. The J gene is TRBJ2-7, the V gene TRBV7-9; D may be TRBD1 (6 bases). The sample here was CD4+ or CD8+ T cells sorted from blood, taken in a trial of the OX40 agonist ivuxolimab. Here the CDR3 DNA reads TGTGCCAGCACTACAGGGAGTTCCTACGAGCAGTACTTC. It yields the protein CASTTGSSYEQYF.